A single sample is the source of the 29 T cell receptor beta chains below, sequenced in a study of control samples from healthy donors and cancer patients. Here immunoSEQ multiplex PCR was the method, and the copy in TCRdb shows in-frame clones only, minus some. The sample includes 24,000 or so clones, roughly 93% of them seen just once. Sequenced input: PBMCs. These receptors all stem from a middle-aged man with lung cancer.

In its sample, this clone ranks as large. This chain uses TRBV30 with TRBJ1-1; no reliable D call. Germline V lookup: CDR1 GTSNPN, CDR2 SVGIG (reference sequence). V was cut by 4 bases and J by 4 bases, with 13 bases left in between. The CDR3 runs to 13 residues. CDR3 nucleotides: TGTGCCTGGATGCGGGATTTGGGCACTGAAGCTTTCTTT. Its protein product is CAWMRDLGTEAFF.

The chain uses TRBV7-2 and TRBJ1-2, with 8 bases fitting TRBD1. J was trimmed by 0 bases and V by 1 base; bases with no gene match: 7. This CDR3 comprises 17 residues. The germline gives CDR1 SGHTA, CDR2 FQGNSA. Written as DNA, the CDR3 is TGTGCCAGCAGCTTAGTGACAGGGGCTTCAGCTAACTATGGCTACACCTTC. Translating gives CASSLVTGASANYGYTF.

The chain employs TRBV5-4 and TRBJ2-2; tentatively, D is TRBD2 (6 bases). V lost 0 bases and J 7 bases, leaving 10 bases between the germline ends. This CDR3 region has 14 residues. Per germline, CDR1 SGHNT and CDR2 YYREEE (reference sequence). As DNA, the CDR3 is TGTGCCAGCAGCTTGGCCGGGGGAAGCGGGGAGCTGTTTTTT. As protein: CASSLAGGSGELFF.

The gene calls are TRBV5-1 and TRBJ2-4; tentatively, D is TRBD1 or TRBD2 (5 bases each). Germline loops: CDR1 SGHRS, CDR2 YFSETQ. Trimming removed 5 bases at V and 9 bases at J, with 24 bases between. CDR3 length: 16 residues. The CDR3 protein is CASSPVTTGTVSIQYF. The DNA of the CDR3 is TGCGCCAGCAGTCCCGTGACCACCGGGACGGTCTCCATTCAGTACTTC. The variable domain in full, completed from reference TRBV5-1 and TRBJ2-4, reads KAGVTQTPRYLIKTRGQQVTLSCSPISGHRSVSWYQQTPGQGLQFLFEYFSETQRNKGNFPGRFSGRQFSNSRSEMNVSTLELGDSALYLCASSPVTTGTVSIQYFGAGTRLSVL.

This chain's CDR3 is CASSDKRGTRNQPQHF. CDR3 DNA sequence: TGTGCCAGCAGTGACAAAAGGGGCACCCGAAATCAGCCCCAGCATTTT. The rearrangement links TRBV6-1 to TRBJ1-5; possibly TRBD1 for D (5 bases). The CDR3 spans 16 residues. Germline V CDR1 and CDR2: MNHNS, SASEGT. The ends were cut back, 3 bases at V and 4 bases at J, with 16 bases in the middle.

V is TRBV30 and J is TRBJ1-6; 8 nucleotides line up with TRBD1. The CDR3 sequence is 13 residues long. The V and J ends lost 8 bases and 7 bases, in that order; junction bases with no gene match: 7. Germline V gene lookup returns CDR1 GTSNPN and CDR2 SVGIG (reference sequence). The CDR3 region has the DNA TGTGCCACTTCGACAGGGGTCAATTCACCCCTCCACTTT. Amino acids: CATSTGVNSPLHF.

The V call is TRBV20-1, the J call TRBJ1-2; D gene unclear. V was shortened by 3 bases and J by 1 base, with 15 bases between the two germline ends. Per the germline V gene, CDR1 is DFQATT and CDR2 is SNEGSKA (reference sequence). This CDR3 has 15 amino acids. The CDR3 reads CSASSASSYNYGYTF. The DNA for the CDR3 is TGCAGTGCTAGTAGCGCATCATCCTATAACTATGGCTACACCTTC.

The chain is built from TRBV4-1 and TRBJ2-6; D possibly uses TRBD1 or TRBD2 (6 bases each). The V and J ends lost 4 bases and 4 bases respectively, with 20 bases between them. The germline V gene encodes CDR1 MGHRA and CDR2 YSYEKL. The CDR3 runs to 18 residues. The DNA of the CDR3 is TGCGCCAGCAGCCCTGGACGGGGGCAGTCAACAGGGGCCAACGTCCTGACTTTC. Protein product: CASSPGRGQSTGANVLTF.

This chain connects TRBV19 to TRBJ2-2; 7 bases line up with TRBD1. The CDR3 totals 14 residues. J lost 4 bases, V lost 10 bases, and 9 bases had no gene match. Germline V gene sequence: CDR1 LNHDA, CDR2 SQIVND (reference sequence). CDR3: CATSRAGGTGELFF. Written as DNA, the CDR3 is TGTGCCACCAGCCGGGCAGGGGGCACCGGGGAGCTGTTTTTT.

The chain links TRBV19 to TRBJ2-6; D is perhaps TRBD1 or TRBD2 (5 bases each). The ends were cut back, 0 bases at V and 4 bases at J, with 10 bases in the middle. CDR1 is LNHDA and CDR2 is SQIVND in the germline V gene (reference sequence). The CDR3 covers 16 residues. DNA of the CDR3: TGTGCCAGTAGTATAGAGCCGGGGCTAGGGGCCAACGTCCTGACTTTC. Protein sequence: CASSIEPGLGANVLTF.

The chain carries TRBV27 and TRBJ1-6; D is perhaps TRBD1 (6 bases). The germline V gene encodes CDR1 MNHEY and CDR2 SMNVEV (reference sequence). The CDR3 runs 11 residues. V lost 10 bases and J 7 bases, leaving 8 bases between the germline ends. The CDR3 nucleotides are TGTGCCACCAGGGGCAATTCACCCCTCCACTTT. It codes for CATRGNSPLHF.

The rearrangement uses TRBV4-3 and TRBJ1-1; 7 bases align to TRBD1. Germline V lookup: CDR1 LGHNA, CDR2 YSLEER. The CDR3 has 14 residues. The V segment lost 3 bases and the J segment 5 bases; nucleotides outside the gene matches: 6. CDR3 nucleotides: TGCGCCAGCAGCCAGTCGACAGGGCGGACTGAAGCTTTCTTT. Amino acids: CASSQSTGRTEAFF.

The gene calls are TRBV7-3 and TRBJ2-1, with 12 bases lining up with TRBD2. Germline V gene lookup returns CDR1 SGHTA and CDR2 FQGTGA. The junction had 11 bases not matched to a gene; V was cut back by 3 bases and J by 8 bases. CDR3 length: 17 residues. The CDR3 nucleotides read TGTGCCAGCAGCTTTAACCCTAGCGGGGGGGCCAGGTATGAGCAGTTCTTC. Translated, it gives CASSFNPSGGARYEQFF.

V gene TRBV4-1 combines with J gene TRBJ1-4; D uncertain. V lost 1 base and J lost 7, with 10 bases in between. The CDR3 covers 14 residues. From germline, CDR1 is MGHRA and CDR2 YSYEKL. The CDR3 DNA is TGCGCCAGCAGCCAAGGATGGGAGGGTGAAAAACTGTTTTTT. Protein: CASSQGWEGEKLFF.

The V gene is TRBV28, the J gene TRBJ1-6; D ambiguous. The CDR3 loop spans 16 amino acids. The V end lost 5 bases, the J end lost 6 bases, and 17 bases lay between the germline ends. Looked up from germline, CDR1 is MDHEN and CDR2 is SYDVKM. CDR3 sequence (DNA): TGTGCCAGCAGTCTGTCCTCCGGAACTCTTAATTCACCCCTCCACTTT. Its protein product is CASSLSSGTLNSPLHF.

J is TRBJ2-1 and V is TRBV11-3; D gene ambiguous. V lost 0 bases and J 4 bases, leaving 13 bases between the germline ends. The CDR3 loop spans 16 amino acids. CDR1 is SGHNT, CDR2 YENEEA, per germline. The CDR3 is CASSLDPGQSYNEQFF. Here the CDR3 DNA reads TGTGCCAGCAGCTTAGACCCTGGGCAGAGTTACAATGAGCAGTTCTTC.

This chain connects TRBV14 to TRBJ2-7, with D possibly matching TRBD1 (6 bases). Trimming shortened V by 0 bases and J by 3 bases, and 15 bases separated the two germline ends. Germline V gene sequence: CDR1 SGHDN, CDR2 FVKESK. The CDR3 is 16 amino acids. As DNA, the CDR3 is TGTGCCAGCAGCCAAGATCATTGGACAGCTGGCTACGAGCAGTACTTC. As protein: CASSQDHWTAGYEQYF.

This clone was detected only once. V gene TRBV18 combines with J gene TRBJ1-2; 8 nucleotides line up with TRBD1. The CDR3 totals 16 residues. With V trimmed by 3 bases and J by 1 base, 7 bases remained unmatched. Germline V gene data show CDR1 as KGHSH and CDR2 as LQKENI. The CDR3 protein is CASSPGQGLNNYGYTF. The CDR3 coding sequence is TGTGCCAGCTCACCTGGACAGGGACTAAATAACTATGGCTACACCTTC.

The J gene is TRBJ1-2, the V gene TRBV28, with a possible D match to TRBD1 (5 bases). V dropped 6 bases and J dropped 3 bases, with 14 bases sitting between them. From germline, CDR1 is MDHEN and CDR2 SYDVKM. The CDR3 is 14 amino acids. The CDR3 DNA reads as TGTGCCAGCAGGCTGTCCGGGGCGGACTATGGCTACACCTTC. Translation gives CASRLSGADYGYTF.

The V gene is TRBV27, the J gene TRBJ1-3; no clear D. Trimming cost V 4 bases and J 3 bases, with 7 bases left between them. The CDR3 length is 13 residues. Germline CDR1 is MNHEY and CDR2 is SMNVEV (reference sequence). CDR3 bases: TGTGCCAGCAGTTCACAGAATGGAAACACCATATATTTT. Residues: CASSSQNGNTIYF.

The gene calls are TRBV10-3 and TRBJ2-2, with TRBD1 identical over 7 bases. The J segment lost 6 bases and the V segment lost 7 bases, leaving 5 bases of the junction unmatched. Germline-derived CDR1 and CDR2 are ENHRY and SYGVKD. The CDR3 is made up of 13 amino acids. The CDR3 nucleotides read TGTGCCATCACAGAGACAGGGCCCGGGGAGCTGTTTTTT. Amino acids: CAITETGPGELFF.

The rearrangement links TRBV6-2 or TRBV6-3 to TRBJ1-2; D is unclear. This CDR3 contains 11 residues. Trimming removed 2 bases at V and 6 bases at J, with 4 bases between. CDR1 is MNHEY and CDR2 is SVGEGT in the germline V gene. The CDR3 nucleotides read TGTGCCAGCAGTTACCAGGATGGCTACACCTTC. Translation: CASSYQDGYTF.

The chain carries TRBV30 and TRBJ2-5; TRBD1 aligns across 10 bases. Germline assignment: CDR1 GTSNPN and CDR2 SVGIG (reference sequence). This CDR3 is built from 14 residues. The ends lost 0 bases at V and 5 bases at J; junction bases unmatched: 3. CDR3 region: CAWSVRGQGETQYF. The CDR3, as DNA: TGTGCCTGGAGTGTACGGGGACAGGGGGAGACCCAGTACTTC. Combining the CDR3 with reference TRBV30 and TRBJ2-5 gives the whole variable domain SQTIHQWPATLVQPVGSPLSLECTVEGTSNPNLYWYRQAAGRGLQLLFYSVGIGQISSEVPQNLSASRPQDRQFILSSKKLLLSDSGFYLCAWSVRGQGETQYFGPGTRLLVL.

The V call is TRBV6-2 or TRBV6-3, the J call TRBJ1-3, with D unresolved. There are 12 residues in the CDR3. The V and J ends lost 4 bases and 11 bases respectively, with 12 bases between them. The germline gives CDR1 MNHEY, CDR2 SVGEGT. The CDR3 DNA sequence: TGTGCCAGCAGTTTTAACGGAAGAGCCATATATTTT. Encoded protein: CASSFNGRAIYF.

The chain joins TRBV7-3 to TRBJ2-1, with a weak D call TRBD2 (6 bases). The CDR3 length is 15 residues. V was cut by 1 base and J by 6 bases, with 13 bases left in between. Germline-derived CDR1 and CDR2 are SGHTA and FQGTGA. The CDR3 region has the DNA TGTGCCAGCAGCTTAAATGGAGGGTTGAGCAATGAGCAGTTCTTC. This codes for CASSLNGGLSNEQFF.

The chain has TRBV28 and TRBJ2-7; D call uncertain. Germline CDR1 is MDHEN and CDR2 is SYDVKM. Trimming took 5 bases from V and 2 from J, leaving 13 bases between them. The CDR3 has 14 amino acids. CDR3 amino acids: CASSVRGFTYEQYF. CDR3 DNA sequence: TGTGCCAGCAGTGTGCGAGGATTTACCTACGAGCAGTACTTC.

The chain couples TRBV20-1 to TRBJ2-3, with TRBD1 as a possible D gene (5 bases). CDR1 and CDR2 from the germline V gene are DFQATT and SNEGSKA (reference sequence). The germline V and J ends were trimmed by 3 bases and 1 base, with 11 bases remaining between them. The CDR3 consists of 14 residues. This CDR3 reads CSASVRGGTDTQYF. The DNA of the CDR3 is TGCAGTGCTAGTGTTAGGGGCGGCACAGATACGCAGTATTTT.

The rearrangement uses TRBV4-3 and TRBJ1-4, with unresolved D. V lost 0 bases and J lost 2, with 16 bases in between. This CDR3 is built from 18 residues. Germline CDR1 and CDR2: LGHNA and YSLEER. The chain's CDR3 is CASSQDWRGWATNEKLFF. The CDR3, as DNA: TGCGCCAGCAGCCAAGATTGGCGGGGTTGGGCGACTAATGAAAAACTGTTTTTT.

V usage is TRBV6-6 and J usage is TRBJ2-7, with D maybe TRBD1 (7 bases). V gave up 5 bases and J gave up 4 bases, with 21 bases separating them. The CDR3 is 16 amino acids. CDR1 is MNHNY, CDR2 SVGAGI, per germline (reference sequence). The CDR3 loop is CASSGIQGMGGYEQYF. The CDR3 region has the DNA TGTGCCAGCAGTGGCATACAGGGGATGGGGGGTTACGAGCAGTACTTC.